The 20 T cell receptor beta chains presented below share a single source sample, sequenced in a study of cytomegalovirus exposure and HLA in healthy donors. The PCR employed 60 Vbeta primers together with 13 Jbeta primers. Sequencing used immunoSEQ multiplex PCR; TCRdb keeps in-frame clones, though not all of them. The table has around 210,000 clones, around four fifths seen once; the top ten hold 2.7%. The sample taken for sequencing was PBMCs. These receptors all come from a woman aged 35 to 49 in good health and CMV-seronegative.

The CDR3 DNA is TGTGCCAGCAGCCCGACTAGCGACCACGAGCAGTACTTC. Protein sequence: CASSPTSDHEQYF. The rearrangement uses TRBV11-3 and TRBJ2-7, with 8 bases lining up with TRBD2. This CDR3 has 13 residues. The V segment lost 5 bases and the J segment 5 bases; nucleotides outside the gene matches: 5. Germline CDR1 reads SGHNT; CDR2 reads YENEEA.

The rearrangement uses TRBV30 and TRBJ2-1, with D perhaps TRBD1 (6 bases). V was clipped by 2 bases and J by 5 bases, with 13 bases between them. CDR3 length: 14 residues. CDR1 is GTSNPN and CDR2 is SVGIG in the germline V gene (reference sequence). CDR3: CAWSRNRANNEQFF. CDR3 bases: TGTGCCTGGAGTAGGAACAGGGCTAACAATGAGCAGTTCTTC.

This chain uses TRBV12-1 with TRBJ2-7; the D call in the table, TRBD1, was not verified against the DNA. TRBV12-1 constitutes a pseudogene. The CDR3 is made up of 14 amino acids. The CDR3 coding sequence is TGTGCCAGAACCTCCGGGACAGGGGGCTACGAGCAGTACTTC. Amino acids: CARTSGTGGYEQYF.

The V gene is TRBV6-1, the J gene TRBJ1-1; 10 bases are shared with TRBD1. The germline CDR1 and CDR2 sequences are MNHNS and SASEGT. With V trimmed by 2 bases and J by 2 bases, 11 bases remained unmatched. This CDR3 comprises 18 residues. CDR3 DNA: TGTGCCAGCAGTGAATATATAGGGACAGGGGCATATAACACTGAAGCTTTCTTT. Protein product: CASSEYIGTGAYNTEAFF.

The gene calls are TRBV7-2 and TRBJ1-5; 8 bases match TRBD1. The CDR3 covers 16 residues. Unmatched junction bases numbered 5, after V lost 4 bases and J lost 0 bases. Per the germline V gene, CDR1 is SGHTA and CDR2 is FQGNSA. CDR3 amino acids: CASSSTGGYSNQPQHF. The CDR3 DNA sequence: TGTGCCAGCAGCTCTACAGGGGGGTATAGCAATCAGCCCCAGCATTTT.

This clone was counted only a few times. The genes are TRBV18 and TRBJ1-4, with 7 bases lining up with TRBD1. V gave up 2 bases and J gave up 5 bases; unmatched junction bases: 5. The CDR3 has 15 residues. Germline V gene data show CDR1 as KGHSH and CDR2 as LQKENI. The CDR3 coding sequence is TGTGCCAGCTCACCAAGACAGGGCCTGAATGAAAAACTGTTTTTT. This translates into CASSPRQGLNEKLFF.

The CDR3 loop is CASSPFGQGLNTEAFF. In nucleotides, the CDR3 is TGTGCCAGCTCACCCTTCGGACAGGGGCTAAACACTGAAGCTTTCTTT. This chain uses TRBV18 with TRBJ1-1; 9 bases line up with TRBD1. The CDR3 runs to 16 residues. Germline CDR1 is KGHSH and CDR2 is LQKENI. Trimming cost V 3 bases and J 2 bases; bases outside gene matches: 7.

This clone was seen only a few times. The genes are TRBV7-8 and TRBJ2-4; a weak D match, TRBD1 (5 bases). Per germline, CDR1 SGHVS and CDR2 FQNEAQ. This CDR3 has 16 residues. V shed 4 bases and J shed 3 bases, with 16 bases lying between them. CDR3 bases: TGTGCCAGCAGCTCTCTGGACACTCGCTACAAAAACATTCAGTACTTC. This codes for CASSSLDTRYKNIQYF.

V usage is TRBV4-1 and J usage is TRBJ2-4; D gene uncertain. The germline V and J ends were trimmed by 0 bases and 10 bases, with 7 bases remaining between them. Germline V CDR1 and CDR2: MGHRA, YSYEKL. This CDR3 has 12 residues. CDR3 in DNA: TGCGCCAGCAGCCAAGATTCGCGTATTCAGTACTTC. Translation: CASSQDSRIQYF.

The chain carries TRBV11-3 and TRBJ2-1, with D tentatively TRBD1 (6 bases). This CDR3 region has 13 residues. Germline V gene sequence: CDR1 SGHNT, CDR2 YENEEA. Deletions cut 0 bases from V and 9 bases from J, with 9 bases between. CDR3 region: CASSLDQGSEQFF. The CDR3 nucleotides are TGTGCCAGCAGCTTAGATCAGGGGTCTGAGCAGTTCTTC.

This chain connects TRBV7-9 to TRBJ2-5, with TRBD1 identical over 8 bases. V lost 5 bases to trimming and J lost 5 bases; unmatched junction nucleotides: 10. Germline CDR1 and CDR2: SEHNR and FQNEAQ (reference sequence). This CDR3 has 15 residues. The CDR3 DNA reads as TGTGCCAGCAGCCCCCCCCTGACAGGGGAGGAGACCCAGTACTTC. It translates to CASSPPLTGEETQYF.

The rearrangement uses TRBV28 and TRBJ1-3; tentatively, D is TRBD1 (6 bases). Germline V gives CDR1 MDHEN, CDR2 SYDVKM. V was pared by 3 bases and J by 0 bases, with 9 bases between. This CDR3 has 15 residues. The CDR3 DNA sequence: TGTGCCAGCAGTTTCGGACAGCTCTCTGGAAACACCATATATTTT. This encodes CASSFGQLSGNTIYF.

This chain uses TRBV2 with TRBJ2-7, with D possibly TRBD2 on 7 matching bases. In germline, CDR1 is SNHLY, CDR2 FYNNEI. The V end was cut by 2 bases, the J end by 2 bases, with 19 bases between. The CDR3 is 17 amino acids. The CDR3 is CASSEFEGGGVPYEQYF. In DNA form, the CDR3 reads TGTGCCAGCAGTGAATTCGAGGGGGGGGGAGTACCCTACGAGCAGTACTTC.

This clone has more than one count but fewer than ten. CDR3 DNA: TGTGCCAGCAGCAAGACAGGGGGGGGCAATCAGCCCCAGCATTTT. It encodes CASSKTGGGNQPQHF. This sequence joins TRBV28 and TRBJ1-5; 9 bases line up with TRBD1. Trimming took 6 bases from V and 2 from J; bases not matched to a gene: 5. The length of the CDR3 is 15 residues. Looked up from germline, CDR1 is MDHEN and CDR2 is SYDVKM.

The gene calls are TRBV6-6 and TRBJ1-5, with D possibly matching TRBD1 (5 bases). V lost 7 bases and J 0 bases, leaving 13 bases between the germline ends. The CDR3 contains 15 residues. Per the germline V gene, CDR1 is MNHNY and CDR2 is SVGAGI (reference sequence). The CDR3: CASNKRQNSNQPQHF. The CDR3 nucleotides are TGTGCCAGCAACAAACGACAGAATAGCAATCAGCCCCAGCATTTT.

The chain joins TRBV7-2 to TRBJ1-2, with 12 bases fitting TRBD1. Germline CDR1 SGHTA, CDR2 FQGNSA. The CDR3 is made up of 15 amino acids. With 4 bases clipped from V and 8 bases from J, the junction kept 8 bases outside the gene matches. As DNA, the CDR3 is TGTGCCAGCAGCTCGGGACAGGGGGCTCCTTGGGGCTACACCTTC. It encodes CASSSGQGAPWGYTF.

V gene TRBV30 combines with J gene TRBJ2-5; D might be TRBD1 (6 bases). The germline gives CDR1 GTSNPN, CDR2 SVGIG (reference sequence). Trimming left V 1 base short and J 6 bases short, with 9 bases between. The CDR3 runs 12 residues. The chain's CDR3 is CAWSEQGKTQYF. In DNA, the CDR3 is TGTGCCTGGAGTGAACAGGGAAAGACCCAGTACTTC.

The V and J genes are TRBV19 and TRBJ2-7, with 10 bases aligning to TRBD2. V gave up 8 bases and J gave up 1 base; unmatched junction bases: 5. The CDR3 runs 14 residues. The germline V gene has CDR1 LNHDA and CDR2 SQIVND (reference sequence). The CDR3, as DNA: TGTGCCAGTTCCTCGACTAGCGGGTCCTACGAGCAGTACTTC. Translated, it gives CASSSTSGSYEQYF.

The V and J genes are TRBV27 and TRBJ1-4, with 7 nucleotides matching TRBD1. The germline V gene has CDR1 MNHEY and CDR2 SMNVEV (reference sequence). With V trimmed by 5 bases and J by 4 bases, 7 bases remained unmatched. The CDR3 totals 15 residues. The CDR3 bases are TGTGCCAGCAGTCTCCCGACAGGGAATAATGAAAAACTGTTTTTT. Its translation is CASSLPTGNNEKLFF.

The V and J genes are TRBV10-3 and TRBJ2-7; 9 bases are shared with TRBD2. After removal of 4 bases from V and 0 bases from J, the junction contained 4 bases not matched to a gene. The CDR3 loop spans 15 amino acids. Germline-derived CDR1 and CDR2 are ENHRY and SYGVKD. The CDR3 loop is CAISVAGASSYEQYF. In DNA form, the CDR3 reads TGTGCCATCAGTGTAGCGGGGGCTAGCTCCTACGAGCAGTACTTC.